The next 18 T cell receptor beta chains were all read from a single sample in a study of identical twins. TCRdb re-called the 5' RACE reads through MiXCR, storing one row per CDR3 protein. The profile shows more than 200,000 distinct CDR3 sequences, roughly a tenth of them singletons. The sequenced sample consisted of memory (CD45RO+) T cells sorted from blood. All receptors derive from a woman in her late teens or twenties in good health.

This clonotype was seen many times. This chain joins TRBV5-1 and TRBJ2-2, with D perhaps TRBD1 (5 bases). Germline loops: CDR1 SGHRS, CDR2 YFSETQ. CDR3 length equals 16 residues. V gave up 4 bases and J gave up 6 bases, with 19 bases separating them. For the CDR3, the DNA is TGCGCCAGCAGCCCGTTAAGGGGCGTCAGGTCCGGGGAGCTGTTTTTT. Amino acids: CASSPLRGVRSGELFF.

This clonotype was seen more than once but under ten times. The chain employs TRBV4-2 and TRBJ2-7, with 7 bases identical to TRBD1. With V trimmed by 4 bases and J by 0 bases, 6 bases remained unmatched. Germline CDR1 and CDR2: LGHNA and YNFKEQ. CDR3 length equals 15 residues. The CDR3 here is CASSPETGSSYEQYF. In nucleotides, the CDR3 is TGTGCCAGCAGCCCAGAGACAGGGAGCTCCTACGAGCAGTACTTC.

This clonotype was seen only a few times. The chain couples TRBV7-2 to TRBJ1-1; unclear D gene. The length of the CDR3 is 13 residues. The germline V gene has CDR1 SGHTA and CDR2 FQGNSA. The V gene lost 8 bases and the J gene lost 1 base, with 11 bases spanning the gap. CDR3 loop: CASAWKANTEAFF. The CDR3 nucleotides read TGTGCCAGCGCATGGAAGGCGAACACTGAAGCTTTCTTT.

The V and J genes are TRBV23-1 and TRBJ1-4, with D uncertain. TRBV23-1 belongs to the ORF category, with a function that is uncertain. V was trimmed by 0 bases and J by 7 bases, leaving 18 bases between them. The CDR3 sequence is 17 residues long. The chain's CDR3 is CASSQSSPDVGIEKLFF. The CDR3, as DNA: TGCGCCAGCAGTCAATCTTCCCCGGACGTTGGTATTGAAAAACTGTTTTTT.

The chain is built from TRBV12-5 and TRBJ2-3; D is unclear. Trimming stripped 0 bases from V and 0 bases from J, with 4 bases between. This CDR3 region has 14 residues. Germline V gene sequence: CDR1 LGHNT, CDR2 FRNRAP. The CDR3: CASGLVLSTDTQYF. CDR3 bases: TGTGCTAGTGGTTTGGTTCTCAGCACAGATACGCAGTATTTT.

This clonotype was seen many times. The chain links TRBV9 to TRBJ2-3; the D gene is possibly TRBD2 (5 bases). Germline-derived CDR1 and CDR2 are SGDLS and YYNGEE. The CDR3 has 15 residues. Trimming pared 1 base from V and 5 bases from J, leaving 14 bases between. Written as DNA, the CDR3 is TGTGCCAGCAGCGTAAATAGCGATAGGGAAGATACGCAGTATTTT. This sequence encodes CASSVNSDREDTQYF.

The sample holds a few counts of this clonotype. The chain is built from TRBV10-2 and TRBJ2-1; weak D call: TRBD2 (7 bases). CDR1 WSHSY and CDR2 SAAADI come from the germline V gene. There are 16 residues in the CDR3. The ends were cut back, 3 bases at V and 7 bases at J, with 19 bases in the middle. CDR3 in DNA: TGCGCCAGCAGTGAACCCGACAGGAGGGGAGGGAATGAGCAGTTCTTC. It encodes CASSEPDRRGGNEQFF.

CDR3 nucleotide sequence: TGCGCCAGCAGCTTGGGGCACGTAACGTCCTACGAGCAGTACTTC. This codes for CASSLGHVTSYEQYF. This sequence joins TRBV5-1 and TRBJ2-7; D remains ambiguous. Per germline, CDR1 SGHRS and CDR2 YFSETQ. The CDR3 is 15 amino acids. Trimming removed 0 bases from V and 1 base from J, with 11 bases in between.

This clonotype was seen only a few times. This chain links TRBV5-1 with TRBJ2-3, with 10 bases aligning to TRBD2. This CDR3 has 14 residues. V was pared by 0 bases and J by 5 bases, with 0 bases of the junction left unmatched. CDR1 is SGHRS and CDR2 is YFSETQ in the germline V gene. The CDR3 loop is CASSLASGRDTQYF. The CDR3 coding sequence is TGCGCCAGCAGCTTGGCTAGCGGGAGAGATACGCAGTATTTT.

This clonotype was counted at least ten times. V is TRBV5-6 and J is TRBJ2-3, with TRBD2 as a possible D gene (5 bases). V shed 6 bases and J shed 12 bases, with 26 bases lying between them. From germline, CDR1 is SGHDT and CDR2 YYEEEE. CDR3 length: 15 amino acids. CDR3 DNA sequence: TGTGCCAGCACCCGAAGAGGGAAGGTTGGGGATTCCCAGTATTTT. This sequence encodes CASTRRGKVGDSQYF. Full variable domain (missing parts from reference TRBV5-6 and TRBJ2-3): DAGVTQSPTHLIKTRGQQVTLRCSPKSGHDTVSWYQQALGQGPQFIFQYYEEEERQRGNFPDRFSGHQFPNYSSELNVNALLLGDSALYLCASTRRGKVGDSQYFGPGTRLTVL.

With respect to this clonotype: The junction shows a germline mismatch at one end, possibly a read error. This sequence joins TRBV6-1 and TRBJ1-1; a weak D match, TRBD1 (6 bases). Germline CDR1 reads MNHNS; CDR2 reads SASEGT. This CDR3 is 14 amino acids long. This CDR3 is CASRELTGNTEAFF. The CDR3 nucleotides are TGTGCTAGCAGGGAATTGACAGGGAACACTGAAGCTTTCTTT.

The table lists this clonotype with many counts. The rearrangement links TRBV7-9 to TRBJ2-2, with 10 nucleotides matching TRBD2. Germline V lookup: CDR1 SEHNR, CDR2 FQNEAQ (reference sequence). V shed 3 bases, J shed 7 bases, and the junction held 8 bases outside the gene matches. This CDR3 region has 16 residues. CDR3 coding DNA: TGTGCCAGCAGCTTCCTAGCGGGAGCCCTAGTCGGGGAGCTGTTTTTT. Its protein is CASSFLAGALVGELFF.

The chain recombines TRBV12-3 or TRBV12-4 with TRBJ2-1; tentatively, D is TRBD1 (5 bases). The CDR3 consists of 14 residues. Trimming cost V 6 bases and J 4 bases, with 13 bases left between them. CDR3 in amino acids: CASSHDSPYNEQFF. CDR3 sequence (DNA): TGTGCCAGCAGCCACGACAGTCCATACAATGAGCAGTTCTTC.

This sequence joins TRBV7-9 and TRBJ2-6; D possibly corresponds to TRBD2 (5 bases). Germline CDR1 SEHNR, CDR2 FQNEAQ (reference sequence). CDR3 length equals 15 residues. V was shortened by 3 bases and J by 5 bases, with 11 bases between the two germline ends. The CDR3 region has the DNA TGTGCCAGCAGCTTTCCGGGGTCAAGGGCCAACGTCCTGACTTTC. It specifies CASSFPGSRANVLTF.

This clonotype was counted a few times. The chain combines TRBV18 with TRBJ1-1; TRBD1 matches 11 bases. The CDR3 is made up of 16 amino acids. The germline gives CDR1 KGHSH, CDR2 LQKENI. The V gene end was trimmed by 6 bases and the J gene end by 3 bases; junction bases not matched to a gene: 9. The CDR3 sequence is CASSLGQGAWDTEAFF. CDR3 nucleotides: TGTGCCAGCTCCCTTGGACAGGGGGCGTGGGACACTGAAGCTTTCTTT.

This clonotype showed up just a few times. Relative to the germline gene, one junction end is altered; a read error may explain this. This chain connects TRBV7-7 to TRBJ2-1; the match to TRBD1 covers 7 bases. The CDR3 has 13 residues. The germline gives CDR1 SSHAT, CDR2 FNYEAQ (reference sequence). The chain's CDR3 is CASSKDRYNEQFF. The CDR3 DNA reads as TGTGCTAGCAGCAAGGACAGGTACAATGAGCAGTTCTTC.

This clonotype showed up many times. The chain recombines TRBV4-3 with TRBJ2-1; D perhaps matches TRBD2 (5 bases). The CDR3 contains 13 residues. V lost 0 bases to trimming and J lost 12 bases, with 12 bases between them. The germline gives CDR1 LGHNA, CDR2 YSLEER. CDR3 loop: CASSQDVGVGQFF. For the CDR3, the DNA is TGCGCCAGCAGCCAAGATGTCGGGGTAGGGCAGTTCTTC.

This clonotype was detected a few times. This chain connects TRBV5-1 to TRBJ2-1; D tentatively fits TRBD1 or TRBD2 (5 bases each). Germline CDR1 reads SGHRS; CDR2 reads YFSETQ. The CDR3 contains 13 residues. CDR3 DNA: TGCGCTACACGGCTCGGGGCAGCCAATGAGCAGTTCTTC. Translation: CATRLGAANEQFF.